This record covers a single T cell receptor (beta chain). The antigen is unknown. These data are taken from a study of cytomegalovirus exposure and HLA in healthy donors. Across the whole study: A prior study identified 117 million unique TCR beta sequences from 190 million or so T cells. Samples from HLA-typed donors yielded about 85 million unique TCRs in an early data release.

General study points: Some segments of the V type, notably TRBV6-2 and TRBV6-3, were excluded as indistinguishable.

Vbeta (60) and Jbeta (13) primers were used in the PCR. Sequencing was performed with immunoSEQ multiplex PCR; in TCRdb, only in-frame clones are kept and a portion is missing. This sample has roughly 200,000 clones, with about 13% found just once. The CDR3 totals 11 residues. CDR1 and CDR2 from the germline V gene are SGHDT and YYEEEE. V was cut by 4 bases and J by 8 bases, with 7 bases left in between. The J gene is TRBJ2-1, the V gene TRBV5-6, with D possibly TRBD2 on 5 matching bases. Source material: PBMCs. This clonotype originated in a man aged 45-65 years in good health and CMV-seropositive. CDR3 nucleotides: TGTGCCAGCAGCAAGAGGGATGAGCAGTTCTTC. This translates into CASSKRDEQFF.